Presented here are 10 T cell receptor beta chains from one specimen sequenced in a study of response to subunit inactivated influenza vaccine. Using its own MiXCR run on the RT-PCR reads, TCRdb lists one record per CDR3 protein. Here the sample spans some 600,000 distinct CDR3 sequences, about 15% being singletons. Sequencing was performed on PBMCs from blood, taken 14 to 15 days before vaccination. The receptors stem from a man aged 45-65 years who received an inactivated influenza vaccine.

V is TRBV18 and J is TRBJ1-2; 7 nucleotides match TRBD1. This CDR3 has 14 residues. Germline V gene sequence: CDR1 KGHSH, CDR2 LQKENI. Trimming cost V 2 bases and J 6 bases; bases outside gene matches: 6. The CDR3 DNA sequence: TGTGCCAGCTCACCAAACACAGGGGCGGATGGCTACACCTTC. Protein product: CASSPNTGADGYTF. Full variable domain (missing parts from reference TRBV18 and TRBJ1-2): NAGVMQNPRHLVRRRGQEARLRCSPMKGHSHVYWYRQLPEEGLKFMVYLQKENIIDESGMPKERFSAEFPKEGPSILRIQQVVRGDSAAYFCASSPNTGADGYTFGSGTRLTVV.

The sample holds a few counts of this clonotype. The chain couples TRBV28 to TRBJ1-1, with 7 bases lining up with TRBD1. The CDR3 is 12 residues long. Trimming took 4 bases from V and 9 from J; bases not matched to a gene: 5. Germline V CDR1 and CDR2: MDHEN, SYDVKM. CDR3 amino acids: CASSSRQGKAFF. The CDR3 DNA reads TGTGCCAGCAGTTCCCGACAGGGAAAAGCTTTCTTT.

This clonotype showed up just a few times. V and J are TRBV4-3 and TRBJ2-3; 9 positions agree with TRBD2. V lost 3 bases, J lost 0 bases, and 1 base stayed unmatched. Looked up from germline, CDR1 is LGHNA and CDR2 is YSLEER. This CDR3 has 15 residues. CDR3 nucleotide sequence: TGCGCCAGCAGCCATACTAGCGGGAGCACAGATACGCAGTATTTT. Residues: CASSHTSGSTDTQYF.

The chain has TRBV12-3 or TRBV12-4 and TRBJ2-7; 10 positions match TRBD1. The trim removed 5 bases at V and 3 bases at J, leaving 7 bases unmatched. This CDR3 spans 15 amino acids. CDR3 DNA sequence: TGTGCCAGCAGTCCCAGGACAGGGGGACACTACGAGCAGTACTTC. Protein sequence: CASSPRTGGHYEQYF.

This chain links TRBV7-2 with TRBJ2-2, with 10 bases lining up with TRBD1. V gave up 5 bases and J gave up 0 bases; unmatched junction bases: 3. The CDR3 is 16 residues long. Germline loops: CDR1 SGHTA, CDR2 FQGNSA. CDR3: CASSIGTGANTGELFF. In DNA form, the CDR3 reads TGTGCCAGCAGCATCGGGACAGGGGCGAACACCGGGGAGCTGTTTTTT.

There are many counts of this clonotype. The gene calls are TRBV10-3 and TRBJ2-5, with 8 bases lining up with TRBD1. The CDR3 covers 15 residues. CDR1 and CDR2 (germline): ENHRY, SYGVKD. V lost 2 bases to trimming and J lost 2 bases; unmatched junction nucleotides: 4. This CDR3 is CAISEVDRGQETQYF. The CDR3 nucleotides are TGTGCCATCAGTGAGGTAGACAGGGGTCAAGAGACCCAGTACTTC.

This clonotype was counted between two and nine times. The rearrangement links TRBV19 to TRBJ2-1; 9 nucleotides line up with TRBD1. After removal of 10 bases from V and 6 bases from J, the junction contained 10 bases not matched to a gene. The CDR3 runs to 14 residues. The germline V gene has CDR1 LNHDA and CDR2 SQIVND (reference sequence). The chain's CDR3 is CATSGTGIINEQFF. CDR3 nucleotide sequence: TGTGCCACCTCCGGGACAGGGATCATCAATGAGCAGTTCTTC. The whole variable domain, filled in from reference TRBV19 and TRBJ2-1, reads DGGITQSPKYLFRKEGQNVTLSCEQNLNHDAMYWYRQDPGQGLRLIYYSQIVNDFQKGDIAEGYSVSREKKESFPLTVTSAQKNPTAFYLCATSGTGIINEQFFGPGTRLTVL.

The genes are TRBV5-8 and TRBJ2-1; 12 bases match TRBD2. This CDR3 spans 16 amino acids. With V trimmed by 3 bases and J by 6 bases, 7 bases remained unmatched. Per germline, CDR1 SGHTS and CDR2 YDEGEE. CDR3 nucleotides: TGTGCCAGCAGCTGGGATCTAGCGGGGGGGCCCAATGAGCAGTTCTTC. This codes for CASSWDLAGGPNEQFF.

This clonotype turned up a few times. The gene calls are TRBV12-3 or TRBV12-4 and TRBJ1-5; D may be TRBD1 (5 bases). V was clipped by 5 bases and J by 5 bases, with 13 bases between them. The CDR3 is 14 amino acids. CDR3 residues: CASSPRTGDQPQHF. In DNA, the CDR3 is TGTGCCAGCAGTCCTAGGACGGGGGATCAGCCCCAGCATTTT.

J is TRBJ2-3 and V is TRBV5-1, with D unresolved. Germline V lookup: CDR1 SGHRS, CDR2 YFSETQ. Trimming removed 0 bases from V and 2 bases from J, with 10 bases in between. The length of the CDR3 is 15 residues. The CDR3 reads CASSLGISTTDTQYF. For the CDR3, the DNA is TGCGCCAGCAGCTTGGGGATCTCCACCACAGATACGCAGTATTTT.